Below are 8 T cell receptor beta chains sequenced from a single sample in a study of metastatic and nonmetastatic thyroid tumors. Prior to thyroid surgery, none of the patients had received any treatment. TCRdb reassembled clones from the PCR reads with MiXCR. The table has around 21,000 clones, around 17% seen once. Sequenced input: blood. These receptors came from a male donor with papillary thyroid cancer or a benign thyroid nodule (not recorded which). Some clones in this sample may be carry-over from other donors' samples.

Ten or more counts support this clone. The chain uses TRBV20-1 and TRBJ2-4, with TRBD2 as a possible D gene (5 bases). Germline assignment: CDR1 DFQATT and CDR2 SNEGSKA (reference sequence). The CDR3 contains 17 residues. V was cut by 3 bases and J by 1 base, with 19 bases left in between. In DNA form, the CDR3 reads TGCAGTGCTAGTCCCCTAGAGGGCACTCCGGCCAAAAACATTCAGTACTTC. Amino acid sequence: CSASPLEGTPAKNIQYF.

Many counts were recorded for this clone. The chain links TRBV6-1 to TRBJ2-1; D may be TRBD1 or TRBD2 (7 bases each). This CDR3 has 15 residues. Trimming pared 1 base from V and 4 bases from J, leaving 11 bases between. The germline gives CDR1 MNHNS, CDR2 SASEGT. For the CDR3, the DNA is TGTGCCAGCAGTGAAGTCCAGGGGGGGTACAATGAGCAGTTCTTC. Its protein product is CASSEVQGGYNEQFF.

This clone was picked up many times. This chain links TRBV2 with TRBJ1-2; D is ambiguous. Germline-derived CDR1 and CDR2 are SNHLY and FYNNEI. The CDR3 covers 13 residues. Between the trimmed V and J ends, which lost 8 bases and 7 bases, there was a span of 17 bases. The CDR3, as DNA: TGTGCCAGCGCCCGCGATCGCGTAAGTGGCTACACCTTC. Encoded protein: CASARDRVSGYTF.

Comments on this clone: Its ends do not fully match the called genes, so a read error is possible. The chain links TRBV20-1 to TRBJ2-7, with 7 bases fitting TRBD1. CDR3 size: 15 residues. The V gene's germline CDR1 is DFQATT and CDR2 SNEGSKA (reference sequence). The CDR3 is CSARDRKGALYEQYF. The CDR3 coding sequence is TGTAGTGCTAGAGATAGGAAGGGGGCGCTATACGAGCAGTACTTC.

This clone was observed at least ten times. The J gene is TRBJ2-7, the V gene TRBV5-1, with 7 positions matching TRBD2. After removal of 0 bases from V and 2 bases from J, the junction contained 5 bases not matched to a gene. The germline CDR1 and CDR2 sequences are SGHRS and YFSETQ. This CDR3 has 15 amino acids. CDR3 in amino acids: CASSLAPGGAYEQYF. CDR3 nucleotides: TGCGCCAGCAGCTTGGCCCCGGGGGGAGCCTACGAGCAGTACTTC.

This clone has ten or more counts. The genes are TRBV11-3 and TRBJ1-2; tentatively, D is TRBD1 (6 bases). Deletions cut 5 bases from V and 8 bases from J, with 18 bases between. This CDR3 spans 14 amino acids. Germline V gene data show CDR1 as SGHNT and CDR2 as YENEEA. The CDR3 nucleotides are TGTGCCAGCAGCCCCGACAGGAATTTAGGAGGCTACACCTTC. Its translation is CASSPDRNLGGYTF.

In its sample, this clone ranks as medium-sized. V gene TRBV6-1 combines with J gene TRBJ1-2, with D perhaps matching TRBD1 (5 bases). This CDR3 has 15 amino acids. Trimming removed 6 bases from V and 1 base from J, with 15 bases in between. Germline values: CDR1 MNHNS, CDR2 SASEGT. The CDR3 loop reads CASRRDSQNNYGYTF. CDR3 DNA sequence: TGTGCCAGCAGAAGAGACAGTCAGAATAACTATGGCTACACCTTC.

In this sample, this clone turned up many times. V is TRBV3-1 and J is TRBJ2-7, with D tentatively TRBD1 (5 bases). Germline V gene lookup returns CDR1 LGHDT and CDR2 YNNKEL (reference sequence). CDR3 length: 15 amino acids. V gave up 1 base and J gave up 7 bases, with 17 bases separating them. The DNA for the CDR3 is TGTGCCAGCAGCCAAGCTAAGGGGCTCGCGAGGGAGCAGTACTTC. It yields the protein CASSQAKGLAREQYF.